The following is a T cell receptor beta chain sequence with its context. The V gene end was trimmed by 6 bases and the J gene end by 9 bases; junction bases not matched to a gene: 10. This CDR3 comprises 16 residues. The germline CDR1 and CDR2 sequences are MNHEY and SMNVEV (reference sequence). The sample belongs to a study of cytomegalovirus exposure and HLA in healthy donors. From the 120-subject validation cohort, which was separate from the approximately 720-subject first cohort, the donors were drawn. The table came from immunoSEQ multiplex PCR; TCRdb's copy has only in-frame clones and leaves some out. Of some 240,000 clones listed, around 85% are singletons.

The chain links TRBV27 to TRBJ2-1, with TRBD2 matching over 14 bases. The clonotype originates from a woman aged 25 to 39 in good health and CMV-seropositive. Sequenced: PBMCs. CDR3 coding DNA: TGTGCCAGCAGGCTCTCCGGGACTAGCGGGAGTCTTGAGCAGTTCTTC. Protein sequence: CASRLSGTSGSLEQFF.